The rows below give T cell receptor beta chains drawn from one sample of a study of T cell responses to AZD1222 COVID-19 vaccine. Method: immunoSEQ multiplex PCR; TCRdb's copy keeps in-frame clones and lacks some. The table lists 65,000 to 100,000 clones, approximately 90% of them singletons. Sequencing was performed on peripheral blood, taken 28 days after the second AZD1222 dose. The receptor source for this set is an adult who received the AZD1222 COVID-19 vaccine. The CDR3 runs from the conserved cysteine through the conserved F or W. The D gene is left open where the match is weak. Clone size is shown for a subset of rows, as once, few, many or a class of expanded clone.

clone_size j_call d_call v_call cdr3_aa cdr3_nt
NA TRBJ1-6 NA TRBV11-2 CASSLDYANSPLHF TGTGCCAGCAGCTTAGATTATGCGAATTCACCCCTCCACTTT
NA TRBJ1-2 TRBD1 TRBV10-2 CASSESSGTAYGYTF TGCGCCAGCAGTGAGTCGAGTGGGACAGCCTATGGCTACACCTTC
NA TRBJ2-5 NA TRBV5-1 CASSLAQGRETQYF TGCGCCAGCAGCTTGGCCCAGGGTAGGGAGACCCAGTACTTC
once TRBJ2-3 NA TRBV21-1 CASSKEKVEGRADTQYF TGTGCCAGCAGCAAAGAAAAGGTTGAGGGGCGAGCTGATACGCAGTATTTT
NA TRBJ1-4 TRBD1 TRBV7-9 CASSPLQGTNEKLFF TGTGCCAGCAGCCCACTACAGGGGACTAATGAAAAACTGTTTTTT
NA TRBJ2-1 NA TRBV4-3 CASSLLPASGTTTYNEQFF TGCGCCAGCAGCCTCCTCCCCGCCTCCGGGACGACCACCTACAATGAGCAGTTCTTC
NA TRBJ2-1 TRBD2 TRBV5-1 CASSGFRTSGSEQFF TGCGCCAGCAGCGGGTTTAGGACTAGCGGGAGTGAGCAGTTCTTC
NA TRBJ1-1 NA TRBV30 CAWSDQRTEAFF TGTGCCTGGAGTGACCAGCGTACTGAAGCTTTCTTT
NA TRBJ2-1 TRBD2 TRBV5-1 CASSSGEFNEQFF TGCGCCAGCAGTAGCGGGGAGTTCAATGAGCAGTTCTTC
NA TRBJ2-5 TRBD1 TRBV28 CASHRGPQETQYF TGTGCCAGCCATAGGGGGCCCCAAGAGACCCAGTACTTC
medium-sized TRBJ2-7 TRBD1 TRBV19 CASSIKTGASYEQYF TGTGCCAGTAGTATAAAGACAGGGGCCTCCTACGAGCAGTACTTC
NA TRBJ1-4 NA TRBV15 CATSREPLTWGGGNEKLFF TGTGCCACCAGCAGAGAACCCCTTACATGGGGCGGGGGTAATGAAAAACTGTTTTTT
NA TRBJ2-2 NA TRBV7-7 CASSLDATTNTGELFF TGTGCCAGCAGCTTAGACGCGACAACGAACACCGGGGAGCTGTTTTTT
NA TRBJ2-5 TRBD1 TRBV29-1 CSVGDSQETQYF TGCAGCGTTGGGGACAGCCAAGAGACCCAGTACTTC
NA TRBJ2-7 NA TRBV5-1 CASSLAMPGSYEQYF TGCGCCAGCAGCTTGGCCATGCCAGGTTCCTACGAGCAGTACTTC
NA TRBJ2-7 TRBD1 TRBV29-1 CSVEGQGASEQYF TGCAGCGTCGAAGGACAGGGGGCCAGCGAGCAGTACTTC